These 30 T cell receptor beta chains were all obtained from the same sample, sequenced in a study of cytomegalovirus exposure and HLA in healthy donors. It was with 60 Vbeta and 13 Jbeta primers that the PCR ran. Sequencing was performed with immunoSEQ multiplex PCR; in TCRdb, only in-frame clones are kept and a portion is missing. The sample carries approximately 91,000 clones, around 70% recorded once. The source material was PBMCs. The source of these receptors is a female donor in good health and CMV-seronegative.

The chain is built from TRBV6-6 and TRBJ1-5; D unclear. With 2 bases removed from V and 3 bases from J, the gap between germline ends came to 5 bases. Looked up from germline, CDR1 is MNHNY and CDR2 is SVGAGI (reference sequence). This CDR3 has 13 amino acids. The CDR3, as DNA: TGTGCCAGCAGTTACGGGCACAATCAGCCCCAGCATTTT. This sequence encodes CASSYGHNQPQHF.

CDR3 coding DNA: TGTGCCAGCAGCCAACTTAGCGGGAGGTTCTACGAGCAGTACTTC. The encoded protein is CASSQLSGRFYEQYF. The chain combines TRBV14 with TRBJ2-7; 10 nucleotides match TRBD2. CDR1 is SGHDN, CDR2 FVKESK, per germline. J gave up 3 bases and V 2 bases, and 4 bases lay outside the gene matches. The CDR3 length is 15 residues.

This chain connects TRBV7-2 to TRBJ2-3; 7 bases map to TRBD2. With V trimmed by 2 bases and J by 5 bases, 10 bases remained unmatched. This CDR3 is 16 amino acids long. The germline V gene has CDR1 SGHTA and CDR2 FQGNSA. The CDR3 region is CASSLWGRAPGDTQYF. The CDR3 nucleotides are TGTGCCAGCAGCTTATGGGGGAGGGCCCCGGGAGATACGCAGTATTTT.

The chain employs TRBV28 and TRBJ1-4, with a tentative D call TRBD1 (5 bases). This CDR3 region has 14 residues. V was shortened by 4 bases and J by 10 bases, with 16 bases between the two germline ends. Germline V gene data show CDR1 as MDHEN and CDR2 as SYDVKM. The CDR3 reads CASSSGPPRGKLFF. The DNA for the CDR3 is TGTGCCAGCAGTTCGGGGCCGCCGCGGGGAAAACTGTTTTTT.

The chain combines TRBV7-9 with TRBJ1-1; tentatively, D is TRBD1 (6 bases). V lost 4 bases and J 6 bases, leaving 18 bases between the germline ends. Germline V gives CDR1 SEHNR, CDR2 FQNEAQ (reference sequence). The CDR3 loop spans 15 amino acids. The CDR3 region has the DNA TGTGCCAGCAGCTACGTTAGTGGCCAGGGGTCTGAAGCTTTCTTT. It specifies CASSYVSGQGSEAFF.

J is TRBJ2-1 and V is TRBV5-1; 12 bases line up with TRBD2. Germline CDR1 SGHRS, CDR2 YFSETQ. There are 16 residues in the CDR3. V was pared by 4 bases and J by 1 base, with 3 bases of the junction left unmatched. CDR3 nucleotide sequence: TGCGCCAGCAGCAGGGGGACTAGCGGGTCCTACAATGAGCAGTTCTTC. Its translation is CASSRGTSGSYNEQFF. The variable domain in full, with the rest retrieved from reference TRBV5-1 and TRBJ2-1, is KAGVTQTPRYLIKTRGQQVTLSCSPISGHRSVSWYQQTPGQGLQFLFEYFSETQRNKGNFPGRFSGRQFSNSRSEMNVSTLELGDSALYLCASSRGTSGSYNEQFFGPGTRLTVL.

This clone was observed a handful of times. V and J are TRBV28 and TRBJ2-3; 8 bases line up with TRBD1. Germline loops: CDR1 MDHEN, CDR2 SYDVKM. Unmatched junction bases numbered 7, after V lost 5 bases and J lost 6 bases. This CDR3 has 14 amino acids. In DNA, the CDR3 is TGTGCCAGCAGTGATCCGGGACAGGATGATACGCAGTATTTT. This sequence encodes CASSDPGQDDTQYF.

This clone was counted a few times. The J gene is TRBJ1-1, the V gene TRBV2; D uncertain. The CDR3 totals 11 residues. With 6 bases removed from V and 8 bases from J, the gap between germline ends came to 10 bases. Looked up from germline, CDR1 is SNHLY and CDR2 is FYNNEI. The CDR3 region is CASSVELEAFF. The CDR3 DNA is TGTGCCAGCAGCGTCGAGTTGGAAGCTTTCTTT.

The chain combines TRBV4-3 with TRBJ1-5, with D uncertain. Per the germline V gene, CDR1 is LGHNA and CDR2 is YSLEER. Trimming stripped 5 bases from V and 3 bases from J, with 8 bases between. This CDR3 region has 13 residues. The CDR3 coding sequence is TGCGCCAGCAGCGTTAGACACAATCAGCCCCAGCATTTT. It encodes CASSVRHNQPQHF.

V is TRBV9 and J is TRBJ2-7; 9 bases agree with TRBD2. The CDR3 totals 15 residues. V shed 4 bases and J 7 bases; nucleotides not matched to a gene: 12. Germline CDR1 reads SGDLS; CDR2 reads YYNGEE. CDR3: CASSPTGTSSQEQYF. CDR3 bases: TGTGCCAGCAGCCCCACCGGGACTAGCTCACAGGAGCAGTACTTC.

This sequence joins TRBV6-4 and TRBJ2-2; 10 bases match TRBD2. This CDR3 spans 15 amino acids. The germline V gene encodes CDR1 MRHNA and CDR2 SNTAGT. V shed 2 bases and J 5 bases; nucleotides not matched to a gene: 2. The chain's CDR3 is CASSDLAGETGELFF. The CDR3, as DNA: TGTGCCAGCAGTGACCTAGCGGGAGAAACCGGGGAGCTGTTTTTT.

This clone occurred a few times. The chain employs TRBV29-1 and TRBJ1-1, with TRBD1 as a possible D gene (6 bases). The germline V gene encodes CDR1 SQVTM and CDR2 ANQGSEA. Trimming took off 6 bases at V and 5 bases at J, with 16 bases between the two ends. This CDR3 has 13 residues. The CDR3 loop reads CSVFRGGETEAFF. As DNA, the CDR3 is TGCAGCGTCTTCAGGGGAGGGGAGACTGAAGCTTTCTTT.

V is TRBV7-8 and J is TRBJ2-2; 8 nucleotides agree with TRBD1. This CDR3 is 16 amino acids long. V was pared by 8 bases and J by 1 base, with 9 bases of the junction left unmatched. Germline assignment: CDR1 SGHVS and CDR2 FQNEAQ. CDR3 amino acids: CASARQGAMNTGELFF. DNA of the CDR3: TGTGCCAGCGCAAGGCAGGGGGCGATGAACACCGGGGAGCTGTTTTTT.

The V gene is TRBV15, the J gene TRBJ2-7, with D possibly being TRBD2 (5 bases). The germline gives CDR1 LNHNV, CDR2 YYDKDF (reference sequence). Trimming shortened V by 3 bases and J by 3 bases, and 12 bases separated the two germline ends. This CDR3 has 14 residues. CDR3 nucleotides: TGTGCCACCAGCAGGGAACCGGGATTCTACGAGCAGTACTTC. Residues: CATSREPGFYEQYF.

This chain's CDR3 is CASSVSSGVQETQYF. CDR3 bases: TGTGCCAGCAGCGTATCAAGCGGGGTCCAAGAGACCCAGTACTTC. The chain carries TRBV9 and TRBJ2-5, with 7 nucleotides matching TRBD2. With 1 base clipped from V and 1 base from J, the junction kept 4 bases outside the gene matches. The CDR3 sequence is 15 residues long. The V gene's germline CDR1 is SGDLS and CDR2 YYNGEE.

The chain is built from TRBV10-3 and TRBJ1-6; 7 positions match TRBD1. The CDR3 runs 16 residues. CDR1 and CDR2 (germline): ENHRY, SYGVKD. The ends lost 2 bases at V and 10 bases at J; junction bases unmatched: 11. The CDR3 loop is CAISEARQGLQSPLHF. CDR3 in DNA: TGTGCCATCAGTGAGGCAAGACAGGGCCTCCAGTCACCCCTCCACTTT.

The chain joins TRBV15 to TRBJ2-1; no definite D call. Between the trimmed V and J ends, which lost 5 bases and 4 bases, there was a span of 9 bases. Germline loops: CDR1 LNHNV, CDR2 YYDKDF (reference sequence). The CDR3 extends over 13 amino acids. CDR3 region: CATSERLYNEQFF. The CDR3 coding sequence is TGTGCCACCAGCGAGCGCCTTTACAATGAGCAGTTCTTC. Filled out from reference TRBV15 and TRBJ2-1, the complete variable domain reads DAMVIQNPRYQVTQFGKPVTLSCSQTLNHNVMYWYQQKSSQAPKLLFHYYDKDFNNEADTPDNFQSRRPNTSFCFLDIRSPGLGDTAMYLCATSERLYNEQFFGPGTRLTVL.

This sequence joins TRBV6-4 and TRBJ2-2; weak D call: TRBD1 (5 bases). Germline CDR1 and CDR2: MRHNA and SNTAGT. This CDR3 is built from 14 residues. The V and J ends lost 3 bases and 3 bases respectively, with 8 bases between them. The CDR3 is CASSDKTDTGELFF. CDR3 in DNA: TGTGCCAGCAGTGATAAGACAGACACCGGGGAGCTGTTTTTT.

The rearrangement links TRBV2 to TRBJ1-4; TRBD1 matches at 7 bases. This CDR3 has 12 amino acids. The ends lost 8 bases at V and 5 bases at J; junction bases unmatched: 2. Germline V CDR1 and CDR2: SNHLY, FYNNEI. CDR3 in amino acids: CASRQGNEKLFF. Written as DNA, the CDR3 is TGTGCCAGCCGACAGGGAAATGAAAAACTGTTTTTT.

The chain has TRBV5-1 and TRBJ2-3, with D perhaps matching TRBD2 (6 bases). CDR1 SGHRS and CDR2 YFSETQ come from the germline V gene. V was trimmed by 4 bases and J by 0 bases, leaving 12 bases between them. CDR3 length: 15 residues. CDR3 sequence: CASSLGAGSTDTQYF. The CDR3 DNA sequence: TGCGCCAGCAGCCTGGGAGCGGGCAGCACAGATACGCAGTATTTT.

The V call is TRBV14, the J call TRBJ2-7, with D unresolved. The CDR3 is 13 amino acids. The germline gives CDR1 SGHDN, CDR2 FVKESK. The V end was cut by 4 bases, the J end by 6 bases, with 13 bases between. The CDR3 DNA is TGTGCCAGCAGCCCCTATGCGCCGGGCGAGCAGTACTTC. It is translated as CASSPYAPGEQYF.

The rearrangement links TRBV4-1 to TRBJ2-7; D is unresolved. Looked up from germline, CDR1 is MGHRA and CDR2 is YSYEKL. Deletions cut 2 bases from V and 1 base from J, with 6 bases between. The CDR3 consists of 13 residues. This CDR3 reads CASSQQDSYEQYF. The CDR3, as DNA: TGCGCCAGCAGCCAACAGGATTCCTACGAGCAGTACTTC.

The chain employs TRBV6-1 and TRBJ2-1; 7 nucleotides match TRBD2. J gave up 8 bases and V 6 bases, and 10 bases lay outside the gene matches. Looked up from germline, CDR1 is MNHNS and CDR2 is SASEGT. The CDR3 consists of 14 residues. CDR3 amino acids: CASRVGFAGDEQFF. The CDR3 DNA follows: TGTGCCAGCAGAGTGGGGTTCGCGGGGGATGAGCAGTTCTTC.

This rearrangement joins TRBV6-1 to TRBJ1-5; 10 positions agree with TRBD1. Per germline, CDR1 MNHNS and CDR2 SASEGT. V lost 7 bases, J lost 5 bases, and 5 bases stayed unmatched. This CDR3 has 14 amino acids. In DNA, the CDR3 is TGTGCCAGCACCACCGGGACAGGGGATCAGCCCCAGCATTTT. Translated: CASTTGTGDQPQHF.

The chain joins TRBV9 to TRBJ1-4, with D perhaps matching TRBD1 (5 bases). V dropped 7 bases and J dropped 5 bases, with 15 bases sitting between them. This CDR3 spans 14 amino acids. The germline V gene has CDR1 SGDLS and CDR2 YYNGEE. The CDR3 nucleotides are TGTGCCAGCGGGGGGGGACCGAGGAATGAAAAACTGTTTTTT. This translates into CASGGGPRNEKLFF. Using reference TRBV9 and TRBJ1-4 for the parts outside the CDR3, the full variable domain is DSGVTQTPKHLITATGQRVTLRCSPRSGDLSVYWYQQSLDQGLQFLIQYYNGEERAKGNILERFSAQQFPDLHSELNLSSLELGDSALYFCASGGGPRNEKLFFGSGTQLSVL.

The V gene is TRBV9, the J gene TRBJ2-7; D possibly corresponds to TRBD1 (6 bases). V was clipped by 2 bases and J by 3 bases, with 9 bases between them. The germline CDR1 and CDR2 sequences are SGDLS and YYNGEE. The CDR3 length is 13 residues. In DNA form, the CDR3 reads TGTGCCAGCAGCGTTAGAGGGGGCTACGAGCAGTACTTC. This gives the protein CASSVRGGYEQYF.

CDR3 sequence (DNA): TGTGCCAGCAGCTACACAGCGGGAGTCTACGAGCAGTACTTC. Translating gives CASSYTAGVYEQYF. This chain joins TRBV11-2 and TRBJ2-7; 8 bases are a match to TRBD2. Germline-derived CDR1 and CDR2 are SGHAT and FQNNGV. This CDR3 spans 14 amino acids. After removal of 4 bases from V and 3 bases from J, the junction contained 5 bases not matched to a gene.

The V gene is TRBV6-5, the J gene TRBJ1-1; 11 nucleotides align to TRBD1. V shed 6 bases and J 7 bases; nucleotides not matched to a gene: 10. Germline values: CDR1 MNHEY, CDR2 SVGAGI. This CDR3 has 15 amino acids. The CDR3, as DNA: TGTGCCAGCAGCCGATCGGACAGGGGGCAGAGTGAAGCTTTCTTT. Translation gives CASSRSDRGQSEAFF.

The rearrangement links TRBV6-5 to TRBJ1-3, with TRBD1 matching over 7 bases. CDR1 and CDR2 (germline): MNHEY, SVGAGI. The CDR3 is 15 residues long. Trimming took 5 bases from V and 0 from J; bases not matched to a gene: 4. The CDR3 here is CASSPGQASGNTIYF. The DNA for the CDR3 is TGTGCCAGCAGTCCCGGACAGGCCTCTGGAAACACCATATATTTT.

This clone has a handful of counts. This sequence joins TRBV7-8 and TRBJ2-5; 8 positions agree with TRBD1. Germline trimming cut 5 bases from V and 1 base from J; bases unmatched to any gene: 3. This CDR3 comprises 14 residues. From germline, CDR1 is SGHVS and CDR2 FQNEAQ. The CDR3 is CASSPTGVQETQYF. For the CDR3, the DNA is TGTGCCAGCAGCCCGACAGGGGTCCAAGAGACCCAGTACTTC.